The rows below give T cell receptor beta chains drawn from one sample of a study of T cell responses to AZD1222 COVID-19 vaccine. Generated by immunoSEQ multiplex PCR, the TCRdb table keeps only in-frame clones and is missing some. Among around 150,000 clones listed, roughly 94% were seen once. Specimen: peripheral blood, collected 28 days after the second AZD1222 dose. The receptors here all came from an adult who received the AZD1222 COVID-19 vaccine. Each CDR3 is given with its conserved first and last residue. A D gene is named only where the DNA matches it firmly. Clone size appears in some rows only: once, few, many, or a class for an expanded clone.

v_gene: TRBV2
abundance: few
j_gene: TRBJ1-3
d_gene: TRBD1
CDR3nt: TGTGCCAGCAAGCGACAGGGGCGAGGAAACACCATATATTTT
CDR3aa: CASKRQGRGNTIYF

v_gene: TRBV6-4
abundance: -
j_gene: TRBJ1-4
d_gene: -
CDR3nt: TGTGCCAGCAGTGAACAAGGGCAGAAGACAACTAATGAAAAACTGTTTTTT
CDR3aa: CASSEQGQKTTNEKLFF

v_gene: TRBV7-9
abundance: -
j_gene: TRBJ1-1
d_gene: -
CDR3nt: TGTGCCAGCAGCGACAGAGTAGGGACTGAAGCTTTCTTT
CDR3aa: CASSDRVGTEAFF

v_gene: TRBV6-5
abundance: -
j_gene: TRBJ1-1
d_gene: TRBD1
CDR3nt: TGTGCCAGCAGTTTTCCCCAGGGGGACACTGAAGCTTTCTTT
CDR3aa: CASSFPQGDTEAFF

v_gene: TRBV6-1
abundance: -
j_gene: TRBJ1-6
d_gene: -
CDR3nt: TGTGCCAGCAGTGAATTAGGAGCCCTCCACTTT
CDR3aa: CASSELGALHF

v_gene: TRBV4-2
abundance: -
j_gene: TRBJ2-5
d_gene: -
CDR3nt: TGTGCCAGCAGCCAGGACGAAGCGGGGGCCCAAGCAGGGGGCCAGTACTTC
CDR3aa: CASSQDEAGAQAGGQYF

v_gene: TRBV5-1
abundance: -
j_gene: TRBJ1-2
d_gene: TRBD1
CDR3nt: TGCGCCAGCAGCGGGGGACAGGGGATATATGGCTACACCTTC
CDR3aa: CASSGGQGIYGYTF

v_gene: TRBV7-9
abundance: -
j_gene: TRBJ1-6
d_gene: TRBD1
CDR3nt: TGTGCCAGCAGCTTAAGACTTCGGGGGACAGCTGATTCACCCCTCCACTTT
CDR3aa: CASSLRLRGTADSPLHF

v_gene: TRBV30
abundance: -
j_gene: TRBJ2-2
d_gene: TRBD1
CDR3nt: TGTGCCTGGAGGACAGGGGTGTTGACCGGGGAGCTGTTTTTT
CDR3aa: CAWRTGVLTGELFF

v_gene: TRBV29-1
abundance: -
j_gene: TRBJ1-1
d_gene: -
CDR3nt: TGCAGCGTTGGACAGCTGAAAATGAACACTGAAGCTTTCTTT
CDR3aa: CSVGQLKMNTEAFF

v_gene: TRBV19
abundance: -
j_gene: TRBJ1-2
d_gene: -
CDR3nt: TGTGCCAGTAGTATTACGGGCGACTATGGCTACACCTTC
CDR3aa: CASSITGDYGYTF

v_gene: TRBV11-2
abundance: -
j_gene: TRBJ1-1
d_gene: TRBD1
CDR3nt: TGTGCCAGCAGCTCGGGACAGGGGGCGCGTTACACTGAAGCTTTCTTT
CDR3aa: CASSSGQGARYTEAFF

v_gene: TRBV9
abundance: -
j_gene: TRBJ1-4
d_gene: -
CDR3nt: TGTGCCAGCAGCGCCGTGGGGGGTTCGGAAAAACTGTTTTTT
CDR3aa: CASSAVGGSEKLFF

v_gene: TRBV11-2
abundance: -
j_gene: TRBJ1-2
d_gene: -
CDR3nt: TGTGCCAGCAGCTTATTGACCGCCGGGGGTGGCTACACCTTC
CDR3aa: CASSLLTAGGGYTF

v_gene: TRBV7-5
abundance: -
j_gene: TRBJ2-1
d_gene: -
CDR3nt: TGTGCTAGAGGTCCCGGGACAGGGGCTCAATATGAGCAGTTCTTC
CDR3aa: CARGPGTGAQYEQFF

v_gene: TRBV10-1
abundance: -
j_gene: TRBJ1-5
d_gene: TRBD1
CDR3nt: TGCGCCAGCAGTGAGACGACAGGGCCTGAGGATCAGCCCCAGCATTTT
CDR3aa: CASSETTGPEDQPQHF

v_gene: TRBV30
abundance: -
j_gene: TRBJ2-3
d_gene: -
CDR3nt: TGTGCCTGGAGTGTAAGTAGGGCAGATACGCAGTATTTT
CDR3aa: CAWSVSRADTQYF

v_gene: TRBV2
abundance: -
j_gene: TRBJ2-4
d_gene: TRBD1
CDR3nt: TGTGCCAGCAGTGGTGGGACAGGAAGAAGCATTCAGTACTTC
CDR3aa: CASSGGTGRSIQYF

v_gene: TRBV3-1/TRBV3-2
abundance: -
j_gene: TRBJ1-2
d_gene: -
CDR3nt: TGTGCCAGCAGCCAAGGTCAAACAGGACTGAAGTATGGCTACACCTTC
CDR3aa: CASSQGQTGLKYGYTF

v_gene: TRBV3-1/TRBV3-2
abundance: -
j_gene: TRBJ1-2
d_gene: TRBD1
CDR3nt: TGTGCCACCGGGACAGGGGAGCTAACCTTC
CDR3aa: CATGTGELTF

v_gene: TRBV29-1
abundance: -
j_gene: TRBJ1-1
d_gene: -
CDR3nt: TGCAGCGTTGGGCGGCAGGAGACTGAAGCTTTCTTT
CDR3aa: CSVGRQETEAFF

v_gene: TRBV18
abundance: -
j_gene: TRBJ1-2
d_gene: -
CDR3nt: TGTGCCAGCTCACCTGACAGGAGCCACTATGGCTACACCTTC
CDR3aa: CASSPDRSHYGYTF

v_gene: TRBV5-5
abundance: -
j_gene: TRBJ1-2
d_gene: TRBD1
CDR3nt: TGTGCCAGCACCTTACAGACAGGGTTTGGCTACACCTTC
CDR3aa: CASTLQTGFGYTF

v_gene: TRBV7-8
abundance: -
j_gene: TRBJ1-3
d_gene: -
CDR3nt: TGTGCCAGCAGCTTAGATAGCCATCCGGACACCATATATTTT
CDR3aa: CASSLDSHPDTIYF

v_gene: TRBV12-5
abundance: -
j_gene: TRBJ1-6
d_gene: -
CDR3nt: TGTGCTAGTGGTTTGGTAGAGGGACACCCCTATAATTCACCCCTCCACTTT
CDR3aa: CASGLVEGHPYNSPLHF

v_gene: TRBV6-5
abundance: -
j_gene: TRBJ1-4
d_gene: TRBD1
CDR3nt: TGTGCCAGCAGGGCGACAGGGGCAACTAATGAAAAACTGTTTTTT
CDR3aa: CASRATGATNEKLFF

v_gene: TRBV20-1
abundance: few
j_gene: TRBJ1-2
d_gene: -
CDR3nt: TGCAGTGCTAGTCCAGGGGCCCGGAGGGTGGAAGGCACCTTC
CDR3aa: CSASPGARRVEGTF

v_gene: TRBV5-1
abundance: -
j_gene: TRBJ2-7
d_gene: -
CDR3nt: TGCGCCAGCAGCTTGTCTAGCAACGAGCAGTACTTC
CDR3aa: CASSLSSNEQYF

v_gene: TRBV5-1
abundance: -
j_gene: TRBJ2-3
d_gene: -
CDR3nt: TGCGCCAGCAGCTTGAGAGGGGTCCTCACAGATACGCAGTATTTT
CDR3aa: CASSLRGVLTDTQYF

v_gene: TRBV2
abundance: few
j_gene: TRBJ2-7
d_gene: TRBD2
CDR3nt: TGTGCCAGCAGTGCCGGACTAGGGTACGAGCAGTACTTC
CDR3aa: CASSAGLGYEQYF

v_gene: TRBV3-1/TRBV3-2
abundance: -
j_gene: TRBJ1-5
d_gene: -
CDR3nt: TGTGCCAGCAGCCAAGACTGGGGAGGCAATCAGCCCCAGCATTTT
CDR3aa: CASSQDWGGNQPQHF

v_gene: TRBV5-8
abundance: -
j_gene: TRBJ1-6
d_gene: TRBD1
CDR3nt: TGTGCCAGCAGCTTGACCCGGGACAGCGGGTCACCCCTCCACTTT
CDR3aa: CASSLTRDSGSPLHF

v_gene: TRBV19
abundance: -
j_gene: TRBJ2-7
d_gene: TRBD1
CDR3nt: TGTGCCAGTAGTCTCTGGACAGGGTCGGGCGAGCAGTACTTC
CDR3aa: CASSLWTGSGEQYF

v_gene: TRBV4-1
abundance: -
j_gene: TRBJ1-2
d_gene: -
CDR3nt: TGCGCCAGCAGCCATGCTGATCCGGGACGAACTAACTATGGCTACACCTTC
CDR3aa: CASSHADPGRTNYGYTF

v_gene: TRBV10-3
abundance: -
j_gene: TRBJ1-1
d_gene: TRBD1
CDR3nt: TGTGCCATCAGTGAGTCCGGTGGGGGAGGGGGCGCGGACACTGAAGCTTTCTTT
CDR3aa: CAISESGGGGGADTEAFF

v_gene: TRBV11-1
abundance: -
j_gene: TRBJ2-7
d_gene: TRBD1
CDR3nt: TGTGCCAGCAGCCACCGACAGGGGTCCTCCTACGAGCAGTACTTC
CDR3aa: CASSHRQGSSYEQYF

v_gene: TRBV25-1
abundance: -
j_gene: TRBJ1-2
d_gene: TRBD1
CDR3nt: TGTGCCAGCAGTGAATATTGGGACAGGGACGGTGGCTACACCTTC
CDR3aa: CASSEYWDRDGGYTF

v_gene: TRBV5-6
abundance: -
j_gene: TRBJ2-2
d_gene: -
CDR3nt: TGTGCCAGCAGCTTCTGGTGGCGCACCGGGGAGCTGTTTTTT
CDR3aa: CASSFWWRTGELFF

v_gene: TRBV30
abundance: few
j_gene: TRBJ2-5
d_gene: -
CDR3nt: TGTGCCTGGAGTGGGGCCCTTAGGGAGACCCAGTACTTC
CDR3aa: CAWSGALRETQYF

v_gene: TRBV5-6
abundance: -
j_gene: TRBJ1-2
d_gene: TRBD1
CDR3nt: TGTGCCAGCAGCCTATACAGGGGAACGTTCACCTTC
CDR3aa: CASSLYRGTFTF

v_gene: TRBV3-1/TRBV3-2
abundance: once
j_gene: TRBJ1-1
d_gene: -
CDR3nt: TGTGCCAGCAGCCCGGACGTTATGAACACTGAAGCTTTCTTT
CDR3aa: CASSPDVMNTEAFF

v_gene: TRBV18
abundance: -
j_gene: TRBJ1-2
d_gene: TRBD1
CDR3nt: TGTGCCAGCTCACCCCAAGGCCAGGGGGCGCGGAACTATGGCTACACCTTC
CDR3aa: CASSPQGQGARNYGYTF

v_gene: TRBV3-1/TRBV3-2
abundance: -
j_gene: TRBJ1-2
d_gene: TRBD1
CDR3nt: TGTGCCAGCAGCCAAGAGGAGGGACAGTTATTGTTTAGCTACACCTTC
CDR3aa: CASSQEEGQLLFSYTF

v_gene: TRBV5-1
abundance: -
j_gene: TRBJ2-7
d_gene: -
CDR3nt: TGCGCCAGCAGCTCTAGAGGACAGTTCCCACCCGAGCAGTACTTC
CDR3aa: CASSSRGQFPPEQYF

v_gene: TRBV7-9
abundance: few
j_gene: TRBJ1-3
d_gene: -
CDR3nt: TGTGCCAGCAGCCCAAGCGTGGCGTTCGGAAACACCATATATTTT
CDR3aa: CASSPSVAFGNTIYF

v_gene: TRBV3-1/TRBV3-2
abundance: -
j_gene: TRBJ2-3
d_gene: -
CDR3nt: TGTGCCAGCAGCTCTGGAGGGAGATATGATACGCAGTATTTT
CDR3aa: CASSSGGRYDTQYF

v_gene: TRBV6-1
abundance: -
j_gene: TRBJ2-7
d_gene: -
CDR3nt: TGTGCCAGCAGTGACCTGACCTACGAGCAGTACTTC
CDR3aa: CASSDLTYEQYF

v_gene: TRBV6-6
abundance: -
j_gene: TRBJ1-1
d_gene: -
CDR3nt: TGTGCCAGCAGCCGGACCCCCTCTTCCACTGAAGCTTTCTTT
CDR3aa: CASSRTPSSTEAFF

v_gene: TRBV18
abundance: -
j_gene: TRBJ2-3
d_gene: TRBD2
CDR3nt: TGTGCCAGCTCGCTACTAGCGGGAGTACCAGATACGCAGTATTTT
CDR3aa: CASSLLAGVPDTQYF

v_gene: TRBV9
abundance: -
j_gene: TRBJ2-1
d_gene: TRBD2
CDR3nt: TGTGCCAGCAGCGTGGATAGCGGGGGCTCAGCGGGTGAGCAGTTCTTC
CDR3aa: CASSVDSGGSAGEQFF